This entry is about one T cell receptor (beta chain). Libraries were prepared by immunoSEQ multiplex PCR; TCRdb keeps only in-frame clonotypes and omits some of them. The sample holds about 300,000 clones, approximately 88% seen once. The sample originates from a study of blood T cell repertoires in COVID-19. CDR1 is MGHRA and CDR2 is YSYEKL in the germline V gene. The trim removed 3 bases at V and 8 bases at J, leaving 7 bases unmatched. CDR3 length equals 15 residues. This receptor was taken from a young man with active or convalescent COVID-19. This sequence joins TRBV4-1 and TRBJ1-4; 9 bases agree with TRBD1. Specimen: peripheral blood. The chain's CDR3 is CASSQSPGQGEKLFF. The CDR3 DNA reads as TGCGCCAGCAGCCAGAGCCCGGGACAGGGAGAAAAACTGTTTTTT.